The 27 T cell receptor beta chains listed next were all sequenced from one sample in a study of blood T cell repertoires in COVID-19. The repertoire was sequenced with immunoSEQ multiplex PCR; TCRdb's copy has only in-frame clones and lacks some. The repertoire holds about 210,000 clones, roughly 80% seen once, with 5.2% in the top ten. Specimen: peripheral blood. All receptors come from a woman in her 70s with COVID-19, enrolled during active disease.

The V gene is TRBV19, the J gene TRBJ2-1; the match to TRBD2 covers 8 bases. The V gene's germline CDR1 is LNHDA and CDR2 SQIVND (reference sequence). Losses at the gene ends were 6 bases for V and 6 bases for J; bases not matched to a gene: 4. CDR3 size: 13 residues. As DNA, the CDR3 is TGTGCCAGTAGCGGGAGGGCCCCCAATGAGCAGTTCTTC. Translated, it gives CASSGRAPNEQFF.

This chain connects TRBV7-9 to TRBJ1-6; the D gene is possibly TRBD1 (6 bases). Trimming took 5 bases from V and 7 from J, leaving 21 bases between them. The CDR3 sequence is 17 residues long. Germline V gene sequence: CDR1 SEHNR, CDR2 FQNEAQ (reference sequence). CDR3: CASSPTTPDRTNSPLHF. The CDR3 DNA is TGTGCCAGCAGCCCTACAACTCCCGACAGGACCAATTCACCCCTCCACTTT. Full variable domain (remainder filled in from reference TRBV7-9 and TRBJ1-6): DTGVSQNPRHKITKRGQNVTFRCDPISEHNRLYWYRQTLGQGPEFLTYFQNEAQLEKSRLLSDRFSAERPKGSFSTLEIQRTEQGDSAMYLCASSPTTPDRTNSPLHFGNGTRLTVT.

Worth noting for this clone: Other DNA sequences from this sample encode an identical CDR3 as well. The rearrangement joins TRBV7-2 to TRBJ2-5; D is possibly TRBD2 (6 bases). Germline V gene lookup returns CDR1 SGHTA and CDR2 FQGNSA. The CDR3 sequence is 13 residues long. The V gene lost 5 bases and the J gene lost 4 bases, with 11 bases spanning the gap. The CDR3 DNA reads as TGTGCCAGCAGCAGCGGGCCAGGAGAGACCCAGTACTTC. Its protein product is CASSSGPGETQYF. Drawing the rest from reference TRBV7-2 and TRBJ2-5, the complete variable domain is GAGVSQSPSNKVTEKGKDVELRCDPISGHTALYWYRQSLGQGLEFLIYFQGNSAPDKSGLPSDRFSAERTGGSVSTLTIQRTQQEDSAVYLCASSSGPGETQYFGPGTRLLVL.

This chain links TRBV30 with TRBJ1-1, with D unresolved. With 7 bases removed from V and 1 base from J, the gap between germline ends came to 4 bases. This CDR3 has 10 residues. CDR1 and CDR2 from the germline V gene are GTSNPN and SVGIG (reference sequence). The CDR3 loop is CASGNTEAFF. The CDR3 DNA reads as TGTGCCTCCGGGAACACTGAAGCTTTCTTT.

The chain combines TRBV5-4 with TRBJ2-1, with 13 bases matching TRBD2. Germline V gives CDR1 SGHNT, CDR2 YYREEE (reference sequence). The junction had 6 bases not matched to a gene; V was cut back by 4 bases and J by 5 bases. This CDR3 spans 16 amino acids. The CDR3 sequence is CASSPGLAGENNEQFF. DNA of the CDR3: TGTGCCAGCAGCCCTGGACTAGCGGGAGAGAACAATGAGCAGTTCTTC.

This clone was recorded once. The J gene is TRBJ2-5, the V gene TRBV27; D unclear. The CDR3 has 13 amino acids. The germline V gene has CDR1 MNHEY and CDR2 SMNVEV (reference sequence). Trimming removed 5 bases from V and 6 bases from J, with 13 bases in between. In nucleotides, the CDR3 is TGTGCCAGCAGTCCCTACCCAGGAAAGACCCAGTACTTC. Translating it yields CASSPYPGKTQYF.

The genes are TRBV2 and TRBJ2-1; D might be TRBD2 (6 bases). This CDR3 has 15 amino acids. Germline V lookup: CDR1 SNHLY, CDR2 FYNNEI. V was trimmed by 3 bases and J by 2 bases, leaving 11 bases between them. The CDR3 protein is CASSERGLTYNEQFF. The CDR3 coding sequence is TGTGCCAGCAGTGAGCGGGGCCTGACCTACAATGAGCAGTTCTTC.

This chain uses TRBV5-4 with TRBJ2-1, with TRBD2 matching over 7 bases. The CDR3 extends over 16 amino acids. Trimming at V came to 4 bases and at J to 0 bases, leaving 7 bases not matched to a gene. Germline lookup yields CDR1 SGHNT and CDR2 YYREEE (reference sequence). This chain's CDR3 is CASSPKGGSSYNEQFF. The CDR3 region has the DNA TGTGCCAGCAGCCCCAAGGGCGGGAGCTCCTACAATGAGCAGTTCTTC.

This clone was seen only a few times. The CDR3, as DNA: TGCGCCAGCAGCCAAGCCCCTAGCGGGGGGAACACCGGGGAGCTGTTTTTT. Its translation: CASSQAPSGGNTGELFF. This chain links TRBV4-1 with TRBJ2-2; TRBD2 matches at 10 bases. Germline values: CDR1 MGHRA, CDR2 YSYEKL. With 1 base clipped from V and 1 base from J, the junction kept 3 bases outside the gene matches. The CDR3 totals 17 residues.

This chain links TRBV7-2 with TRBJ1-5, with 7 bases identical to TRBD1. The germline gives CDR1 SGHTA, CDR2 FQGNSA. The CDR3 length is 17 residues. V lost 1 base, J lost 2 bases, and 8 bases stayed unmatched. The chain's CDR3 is CASSLGATGKGNQPQHF. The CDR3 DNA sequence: TGTGCCAGCAGCTTAGGGGCGACAGGGAAGGGCAATCAGCCCCAGCATTTT.

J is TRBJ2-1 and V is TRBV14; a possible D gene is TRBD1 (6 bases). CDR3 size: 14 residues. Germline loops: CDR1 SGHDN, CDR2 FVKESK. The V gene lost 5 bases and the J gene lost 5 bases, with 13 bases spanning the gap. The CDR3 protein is CASSFSTGHNEQFF. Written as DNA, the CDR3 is TGTGCCAGCAGCTTTAGCACAGGGCACAATGAGCAGTTCTTC.

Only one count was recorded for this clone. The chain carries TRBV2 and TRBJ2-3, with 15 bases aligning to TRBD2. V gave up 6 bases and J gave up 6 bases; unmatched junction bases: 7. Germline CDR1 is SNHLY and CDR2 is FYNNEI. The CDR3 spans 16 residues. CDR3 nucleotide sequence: TGTGCCAGCAGACTCGGGACTAGCGGGAGGCAGGATACGCAGTATTTT. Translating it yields CASRLGTSGRQDTQYF.

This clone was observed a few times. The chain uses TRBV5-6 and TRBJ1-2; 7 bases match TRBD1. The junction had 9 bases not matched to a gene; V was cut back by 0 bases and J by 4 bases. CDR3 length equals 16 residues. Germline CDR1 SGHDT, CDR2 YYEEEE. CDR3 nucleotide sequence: TGTGCCAGCAGCTTGGTGCAGGGGGACGGGGCCTATGGCTACACCTTC. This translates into CASSLVQGDGAYGYTF.

CDR3 bases: TGTGCCAGCAGGAGGACCGAGGGCAACTCCTACGAGCAGTACTTC. Translation gives CASRRTEGNSYEQYF. The genes are TRBV6-5 and TRBJ2-7, with D perhaps matching TRBD2 (5 bases). CDR3 length equals 15 residues. Looked up from germline, CDR1 is MNHEY and CDR2 is SVGAGI. Trimming cost V 6 bases and J 0 bases, with 15 bases left between them.

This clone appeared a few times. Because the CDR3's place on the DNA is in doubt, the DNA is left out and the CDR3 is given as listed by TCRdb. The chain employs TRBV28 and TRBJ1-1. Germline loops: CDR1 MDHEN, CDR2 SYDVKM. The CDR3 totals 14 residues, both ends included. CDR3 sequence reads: CASSSSGGKTEAFF.

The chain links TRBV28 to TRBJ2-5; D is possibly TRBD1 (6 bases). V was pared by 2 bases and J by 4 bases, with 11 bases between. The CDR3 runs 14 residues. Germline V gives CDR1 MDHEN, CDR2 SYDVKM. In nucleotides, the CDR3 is TGTGCCAGCAGTTTAACAGGGTCCAGAGAGACCCAGTACTTC. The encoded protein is CASSLTGSRETQYF.

This CDR3 reads CASSSGRTNEKLFF. As DNA, the CDR3 is TGTGCCAGCAGCTCAGGGAGGACTAATGAAAAACTGTTTTTT. The V gene is TRBV2, the J gene TRBJ1-4; D may be TRBD1 (5 bases). CDR1 SNHLY and CDR2 FYNNEI come from the germline V gene. Trimming removed 6 bases from V and 2 bases from J, with 10 bases in between. The CDR3 is 14 amino acids.

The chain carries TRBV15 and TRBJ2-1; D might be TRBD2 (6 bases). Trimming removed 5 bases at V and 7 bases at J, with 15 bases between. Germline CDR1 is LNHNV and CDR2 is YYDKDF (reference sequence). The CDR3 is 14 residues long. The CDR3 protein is CATSPSRRGNEQFF. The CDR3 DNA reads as TGTGCCACCAGCCCTTCGAGGCGGGGTAATGAGCAGTTCTTC. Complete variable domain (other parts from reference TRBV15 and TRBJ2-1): DAMVIQNPRYQVTQFGKPVTLSCSQTLNHNVMYWYQQKSSQAPKLLFHYYDKDFNNEADTPDNFQSRRPNTSFCFLDIRSPGLGDTAMYLCATSPSRRGNEQFFGPGTRLTVL.

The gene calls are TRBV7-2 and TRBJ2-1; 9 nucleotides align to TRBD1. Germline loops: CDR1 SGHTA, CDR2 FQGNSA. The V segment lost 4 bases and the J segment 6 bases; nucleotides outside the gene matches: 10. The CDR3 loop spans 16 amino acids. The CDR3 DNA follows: TGTGCCAGCAGCTATACTTGGGACAGGGTCGTCAATGAGCAGTTCTTC. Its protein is CASSYTWDRVVNEQFF. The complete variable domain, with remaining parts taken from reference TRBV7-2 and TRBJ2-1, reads GAGVSQSPSNKVTEKGKDVELRCDPISGHTALYWYRQSLGQGLEFLIYFQGNSAPDKSGLPSDRFSAERTGGSVSTLTIQRTQQEDSAVYLCASSYTWDRVVNEQFFGPGTRLTVL.

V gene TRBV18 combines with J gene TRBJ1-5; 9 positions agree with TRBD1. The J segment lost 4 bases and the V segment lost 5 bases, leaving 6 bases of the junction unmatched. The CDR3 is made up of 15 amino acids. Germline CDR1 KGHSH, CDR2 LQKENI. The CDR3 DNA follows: TGTGCCAGCTCATCCGGGACAGGGTCAAATCAGCCCCAGCATTTT. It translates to CASSSGTGSNQPQHF.

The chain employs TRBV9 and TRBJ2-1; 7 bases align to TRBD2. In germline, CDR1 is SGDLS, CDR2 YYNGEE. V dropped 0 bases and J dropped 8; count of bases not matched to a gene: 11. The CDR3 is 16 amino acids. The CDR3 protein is CASSVVASGHRDEQFF. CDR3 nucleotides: TGTGCCAGCAGCGTAGTGGCTAGCGGCCACCGGGATGAGCAGTTCTTC.

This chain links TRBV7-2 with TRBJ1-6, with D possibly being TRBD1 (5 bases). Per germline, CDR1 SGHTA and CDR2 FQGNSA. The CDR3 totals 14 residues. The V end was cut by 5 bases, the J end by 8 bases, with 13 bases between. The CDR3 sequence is CASSRGGSDSPLHF. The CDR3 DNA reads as TGTGCCAGCAGCCGGGGGGGTAGTGATTCACCCCTCCACTTT.

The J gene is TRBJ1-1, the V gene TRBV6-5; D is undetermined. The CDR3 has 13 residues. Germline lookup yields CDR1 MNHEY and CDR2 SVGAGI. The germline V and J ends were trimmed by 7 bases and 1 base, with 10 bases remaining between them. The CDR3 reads CASTSRGNTEAFF. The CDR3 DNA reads TGTGCCAGCACCTCCCGGGGGAACACTGAAGCTTTCTTT.

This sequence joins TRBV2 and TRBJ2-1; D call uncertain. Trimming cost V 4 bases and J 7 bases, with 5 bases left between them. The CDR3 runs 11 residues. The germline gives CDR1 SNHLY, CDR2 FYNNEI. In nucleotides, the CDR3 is TGTGCCAGCAGTGTTTTAAATGAGCAGTTCTTC. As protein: CASSVLNEQFF.

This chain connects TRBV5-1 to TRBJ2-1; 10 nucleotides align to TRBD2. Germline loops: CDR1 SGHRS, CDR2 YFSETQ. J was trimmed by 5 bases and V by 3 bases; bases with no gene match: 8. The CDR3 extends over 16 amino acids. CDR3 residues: CASSSQLAGSNNEQFF. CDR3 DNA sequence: TGCGCCAGCAGCTCCCAACTAGCGGGGAGTAACAATGAGCAGTTCTTC.

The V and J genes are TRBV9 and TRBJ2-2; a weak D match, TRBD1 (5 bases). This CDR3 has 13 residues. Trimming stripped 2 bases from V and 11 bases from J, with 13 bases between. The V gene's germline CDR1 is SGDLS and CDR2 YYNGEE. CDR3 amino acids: CASSVPPGHELFF. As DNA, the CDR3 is TGTGCCAGCAGCGTCCCTCCCGGACATGAGCTGTTTTTT.

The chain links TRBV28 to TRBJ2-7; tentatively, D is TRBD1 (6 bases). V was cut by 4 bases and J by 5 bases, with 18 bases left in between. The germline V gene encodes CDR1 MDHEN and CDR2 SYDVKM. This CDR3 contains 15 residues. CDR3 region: CASSWGTGIFNEQYF. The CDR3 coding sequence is TGTGCCAGCAGTTGGGGAACAGGGATATTCAACGAGCAGTACTTC.